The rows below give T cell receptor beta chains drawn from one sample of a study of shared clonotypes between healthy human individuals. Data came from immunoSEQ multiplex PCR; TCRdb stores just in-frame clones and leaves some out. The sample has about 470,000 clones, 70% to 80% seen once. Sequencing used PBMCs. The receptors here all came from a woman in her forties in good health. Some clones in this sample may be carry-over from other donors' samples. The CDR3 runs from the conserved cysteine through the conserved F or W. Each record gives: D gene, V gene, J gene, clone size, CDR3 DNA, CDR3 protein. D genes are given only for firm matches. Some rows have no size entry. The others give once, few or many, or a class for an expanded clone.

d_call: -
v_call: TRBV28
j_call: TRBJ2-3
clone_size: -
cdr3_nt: TGTGCCAGAGATACGCAGTATTTT
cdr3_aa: CARDTQYF

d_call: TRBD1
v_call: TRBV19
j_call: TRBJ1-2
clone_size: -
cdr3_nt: TGTGCCAGTAGTCGGGACAGAGCTAACTATGGCTACACCTTC
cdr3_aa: CASSRDRANYGYTF

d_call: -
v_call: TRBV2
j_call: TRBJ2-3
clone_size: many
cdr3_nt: TGTGCCAGCAGTGAAGCGACTAGCACAGATACGCAGTATTTT
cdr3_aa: CASSEATSTDTQYF

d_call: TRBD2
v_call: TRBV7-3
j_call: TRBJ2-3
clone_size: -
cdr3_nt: TGTGCCAGCAGCTTAGCGGGAGGGCGGACAGATACGCAGTATTTT
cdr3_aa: CASSLAGGRTDTQYF

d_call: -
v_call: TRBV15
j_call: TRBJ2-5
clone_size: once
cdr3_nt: TGTGCCACCAGCAGAGACCAGACAGGCGGGGAGACCCAGTACTTC
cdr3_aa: CATSRDQTGGETQYF

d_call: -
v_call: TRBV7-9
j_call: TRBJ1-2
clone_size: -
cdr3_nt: TGTGCCAGCAGCTTAACACCTCCTGACTATGGCTACACCTTC
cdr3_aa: CASSLTPPDYGYTF

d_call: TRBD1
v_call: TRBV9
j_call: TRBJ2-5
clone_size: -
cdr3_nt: TGTGCCAGCAGCGTAGTCACAGGGGACGAGACCCAGTACTTC
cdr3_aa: CASSVVTGDETQYF

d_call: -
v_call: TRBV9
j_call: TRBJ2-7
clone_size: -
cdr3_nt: TGTGCCAGCAGCGTAGACCCCCTAGCGCTTCCCTACGAGCAGTACTTC
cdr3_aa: CASSVDPLALPYEQYF

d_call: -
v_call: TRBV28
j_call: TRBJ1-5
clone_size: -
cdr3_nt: TGTGCCAGCAGGGGTTTTAGCAATCAGCCCCAGCATTTT
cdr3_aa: CASRGFSNQPQHF

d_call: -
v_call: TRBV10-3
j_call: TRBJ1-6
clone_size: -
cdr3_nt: TGTGCCATCAGTGATGCAGGGTCTTCACCCCTCCACTTT
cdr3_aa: CAISDAGSSPLHF

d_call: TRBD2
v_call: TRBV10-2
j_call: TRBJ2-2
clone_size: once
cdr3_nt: TGCGCCAGCAGACTAGCGGGAGCGGGCGGGGAGCTGTTTTTT
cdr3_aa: CASRLAGAGGELFF

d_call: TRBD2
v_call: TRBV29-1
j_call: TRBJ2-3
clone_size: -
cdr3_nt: TGCAGCGTTGTCCCAGGACTAGGGACCGGGAGGCAGTATTTT
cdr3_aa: CSVVPGLGTGRQYF

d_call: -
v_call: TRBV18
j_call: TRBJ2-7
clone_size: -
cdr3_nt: TGTGCCAGCTCACCACCCTCCAGCTCTACCTACGAGCAGTACTTC
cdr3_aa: CASSPPSSSTYEQYF

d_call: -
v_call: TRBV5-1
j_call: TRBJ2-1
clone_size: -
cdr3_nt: TGCGCCAGCAGCTTGGAGGCGGACTACAATGAGCAGTTCTTC
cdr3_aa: CASSLEADYNEQFF

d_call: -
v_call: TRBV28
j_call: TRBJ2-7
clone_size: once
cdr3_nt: TGTGCCAGCAGTCTCCCCCCGGGAACCAGCTCCTACGAGCAGTACTTC
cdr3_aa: CASSLPPGTSSYEQYF

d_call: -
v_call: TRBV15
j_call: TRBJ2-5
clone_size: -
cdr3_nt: TGTGCCACCAGCAGAGACGGTCAAGAGACCCAGTACTTC
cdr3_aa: CATSRDGQETQYF

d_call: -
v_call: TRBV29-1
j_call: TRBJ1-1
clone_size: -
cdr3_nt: TGCAGCGTTGAACGAGGCCAAGGGGGGTCCACTGAAGCTTTCTTT
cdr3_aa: CSVERGQGGSTEAFF

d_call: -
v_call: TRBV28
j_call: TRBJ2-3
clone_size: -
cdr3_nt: TGTGCCAGCAGTGGCGGGATGGACTTAAGCACAACAAACACAGATACGCAGTATTTT
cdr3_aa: CASSGGMDLSTTNTDTQYF

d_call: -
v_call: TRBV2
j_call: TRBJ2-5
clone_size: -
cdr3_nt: TGTGCCAGCTCCAGGGACTTAGCGGAGACCCAGTACTTC
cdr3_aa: CASSRDLAETQYF

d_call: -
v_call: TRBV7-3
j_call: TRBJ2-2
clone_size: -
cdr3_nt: TGTGCCAGCAGCCCTACCCCGCTAGTCAGCACCGGGGAGCTGTTTTTT
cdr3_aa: CASSPTPLVSTGELFF

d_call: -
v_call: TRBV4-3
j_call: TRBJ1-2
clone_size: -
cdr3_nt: TGCGCCAGCAGCCAATTCTCCCGAGTTACCAATAACTATGGCTACACCTTC
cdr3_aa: CASSQFSRVTNNYGYTF

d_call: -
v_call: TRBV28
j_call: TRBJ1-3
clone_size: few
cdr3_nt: TGTGCCAGCAGTTTCAGTACTGGAAACACCATATATTTT
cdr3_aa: CASSFSTGNTIYF

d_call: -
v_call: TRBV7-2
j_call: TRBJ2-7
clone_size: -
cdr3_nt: TGTGCCAGCAGCTTGACCGCCGCAGGTGGCCACGAGCAGTACTTC
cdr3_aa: CASSLTAAGGHEQYF

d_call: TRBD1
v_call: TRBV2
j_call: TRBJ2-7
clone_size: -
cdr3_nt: TGTGCCAGCAAAGTCCGGGACAGGTACGAGCAGTACTTC
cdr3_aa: CASKVRDRYEQYF

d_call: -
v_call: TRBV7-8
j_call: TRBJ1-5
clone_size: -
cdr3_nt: TGTGCCAGCAGCTTAGCGAGATTTGGGCAGGCAAGGAATCAGCCCCAGCATTTT
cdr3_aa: CASSLARFGQARNQPQHF

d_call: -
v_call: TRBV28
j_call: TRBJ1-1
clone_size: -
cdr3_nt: TGTGCCAGCCTCGACCCGAACACTGAAGCTTTCTTT
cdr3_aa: CASLDPNTEAFF

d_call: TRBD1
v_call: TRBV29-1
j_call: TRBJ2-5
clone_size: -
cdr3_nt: TGCAGCGTCGCCAGTACAGGGGCTCAGGAGACCCAGTACTTC
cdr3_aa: CSVASTGAQETQYF

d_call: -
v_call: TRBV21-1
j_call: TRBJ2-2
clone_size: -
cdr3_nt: TGTGCCAGCAGCAAAGGGGTGGACAGAACCGGGGAGCTGTTTTTT
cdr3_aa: CASSKGVDRTGELFF